This is a list of T cell receptor beta chains from one sample in a study of cytomegalovirus exposure and HLA in healthy donors. Clones were sequenced by immunoSEQ multiplex PCR, and TCRdb holds only the in-frame ones, with some missing. The top ten clones hold more than 5% of a sample with some 38,000 clones, approximately 55% of them seen once. The sample consisted of PBMCs. All receptors come from a woman between 40 and 50 years old in good health and CMV-seropositive. Both conserved end residues are part of each CDR3. The order of the fields is D gene, J gene, V gene, clone size, CDR3 DNA, CDR3 protein. A D gene is named only where the DNA matches it firmly. The size of a clone is reported for some rows only, either as once, few or many, or as a class for expanded clones.

>-|TRBJ2-4|TRBV11-2|once
TGTGCTACTAGCCTCAAAAACATTCAGTACTTC
CATSLKNIQYF
>TRBD2|TRBJ2-3|TRBV9|-
TGTGCCAGCAGTGCCGGGACTAGCGACCCAGATACGCAGTATTTT
CASSAGTSDPDTQYF
>-|TRBJ2-7|TRBV30|-
TGTGCCTGGAGTGTAACGCCAGGGGAGGGGTCGGGAGAGCAGTACTTC
CAWSVTPGEGSGEQYF
>-|TRBJ1-6|TRBV10-3|-
TGTGCCATAGGGGGTATTTCACCCCTCCACTTT
CAIGGISPLHF
>-|TRBJ1-1|TRBV28|-
TGTGCCACTTCTTTAAACAGAAACACTGAAGCTTTCTTT
CATSLNRNTEAFF
>-|TRBJ2-5|TRBV5-1|few
TGCGCCAGCAGCAACTGGGAGCAAGAGACCCAGTACTTC
CASSNWEQETQYF
>-|TRBJ1-1|TRBV16|few
TGTGCCAGCAGCCAATCTTCAGGGTACTTTGAAGCTTTCTTT
CASSQSSGYFEAFF
>-|TRBJ1-1|TRBV6-5|-
TGTGCCAGCAGTTACTCGGGCAACACTGGAGCTTTCTTT
CASSYSGNTGAFF
>-|TRBJ1-6|TRBV7-9|-
TGTGCCAGCAGCTTATTCAGAGGACAGTCTAATTCACCCCTCCACTTT
CASSLFRGQSNSPLHF
>TRBD1|TRBJ1-6|TRBV5-8|-
TGTGCCAGCCCCCGGGACAGGACACCTAATTCACCCCTCCACTTT
CASPRDRTPNSPLHF
>TRBD1|TRBJ2-7|TRBV23-1|-
TGCGCCAGCAGCCGAATCGGGACAGTTCGCTCCTACGAGCAGTACTTC
CASSRIGTVRSYEQYF
>TRBD1|TRBJ2-3|TRBV5-1|-
TGCGCCAGCAGCTTGGGGCCCCAACAGGGGAGCACAGATACGCAGTATTTT
CASSLGPQQGSTDTQYF
>TRBD2|TRBJ2-1|TRBV7-6|-
TGTGCCAGCAGCTTAGAGGCTAGCGGATTCCACAATGAGCAGTTCTTC
CASSLEASGFHNEQFF
>TRBD1|TRBJ2-5|TRBV11-2|few
TGTGCCAGCAGTTTCTATCCAGGGGGCGAGGGAGCAAGAGAGACCCAGTACTTC
CASSFYPGGEGARETQYF
>TRBD2|TRBJ2-1|TRBV2|few
TGTGCCAGCACCTATAGCGGGCTAGCGGGGGTTTACAATGAGCAGTTCTTC
CASTYSGLAGVYNEQFF
>-|TRBJ1-3|TRBV7-2|-
TGTGCCAGCAGTACCCTAGGGCCAGGGGTTGGAAACACCATATATTTT
CASSTLGPGVGNTIYF
>-|TRBJ2-6|TRBV6-6|-
TGTGCCAGCAGTTACGGACAATCTGGGGCCAACGTCCTGACTTTC
CASSYGQSGANVLTF
>TRBD2|TRBJ2-5|TRBV5-4|-
TGTGCCAGCAGCTTAGGACTAGCGGGGGGGTCACAAGAGACCCAGTACTTC
CASSLGLAGGSQETQYF
>-|TRBJ1-5|TRBV7-9|-
TGTGCCAGCAGCTTAGTCCCCGATCAGCCCCAGCATTTT
CASSLVPDQPQHF
>-|TRBJ2-6|TRBV6-1|-
TGTGCCAGCAAGCCCGGGGCCAACGTCCTGACTTTC
CASKPGANVLTF
>-|TRBJ1-1|TRBV30|-
TGTGCCTGGAGAAGTATGCGGGGGAACACTGAAGCTTTCTTT
CAWRSMRGNTEAFF
>-|TRBJ2-5|TRBV6-5|-
TGTGCCAGCACCCCCCTTGGGGGGACCAAAGAGACCCAGTACTTC
CASTPLGGTKETQYF
>TRBD2|TRBJ2-5|TRBV2|-
TGTGCCAGCAGTGAAGAGAGCGGGGGGGCAGAGACCCAGTACTTC
CASSEESGGAETQYF
>TRBD1|TRBJ1-6|TRBV19|-
TGTGCCAGTAACCCGGGACAGACTCATTCACCCCTCCACTTT
CASNPGQTHSPLHF
>TRBD1|TRBJ1-2|TRBV28|-
TGTGCCAGCTTCGTACAGGGGACACCCTATGGCTACACCTTC
CASFVQGTPYGYTF
>-|TRBJ2-5|TRBV9|few
TGTGCCAGCAGCGTCTTGGGTGGGGAGGAAGAGACCCAGTACTTC
CASSVLGGEEETQYF
>TRBD2|TRBJ2-1|TRBV5-4|-
TGTGCCAGCAGGGAGACTAGCGGGGATTACAATGAGCAGTTCTTC
CASRETSGDYNEQFF
>-|TRBJ2-1|TRBV6-6|-
TGTGCCAGCAGCAATTACAGGGACAATGAGCAGTTCTTC
CASSNYRDNEQFF
>TRBD2|TRBJ2-3|TRBV5-1|few
TGCGCCAGCAGCTGGCCTAGCGGGGGGGTCACAGATACGCAGTATTTT
CASSWPSGGVTDTQYF
>-|TRBJ1-2|TRBV5-1|-
TGCGCCAGCAGCTTGGGAGGGCCTAACTATGGCTACACCTTC
CASSLGGPNYGYTF
>-|TRBJ1-1|TRBV4-2|-
TGTGCCAGCAGCCAATTACCCCGGACTGAAGCTTTCTTT
CASSQLPRTEAFF
>TRBD2|TRBJ2-1|TRBV10-3|-
TGTGCCATCAGCAGACTGGCGGGGGGGACTGGGAATGAGCAGTTCTTC
CAISRLAGGTGNEQFF
>-|TRBJ2-7|TRBV7-8|-
TGTGCCAGCAGCAACACGGACAGGCTGGAGGGGGTCGAGCAGTACTTC
CASSNTDRLEGVEQYF
>-|TRBJ1-6|TRBV10-3|-
TGTGCCATCAGACAGGCTGACTCACCCCTCCACTTT
CAIRQADSPLHF
>TRBD1|TRBJ2-5|TRBV2|-
TGTGCCAGCGGCCCGACAGGGCTCCAAGAGACCCAGTACTTC
CASGPTGLQETQYF
>-|TRBJ1-6|TRBV5-1|-
TGCGCCAGCAGCCCTTACGGGGGGGTCAATAATTCACCCCTCCACTTT
CASSPYGGVNNSPLHF
>-|TRBJ1-2|TRBV19|-
TGTGCCAGTAGCCAATTCTATGGCTACACCTTC
CASSQFYGYTF
>-|TRBJ2-4|TRBV6-6|-
TGTGCCAGCTATGGAGTTAATCAAGCCAAAAACATTCAGTACTTC
CASYGVNQAKNIQYF
>-|TRBJ2-5|TRBV29-1|-
TGCAGCGTTTGGAGAGGAGGCCAAGAGACCCAGTACTTC
CSVWRGGQETQYF
>TRBD1|TRBJ1-5|TRBV28|few
TGTGCCAGCCTGAGGACCGGGACAGGGGGCTACAATCAGCCCCAGCATTTT
CASLRTGTGGYNQPQHF
>-|TRBJ2-2|TRBV19|-
TGTGCCAGCCGATCCCCGGACTCCACCGGGGAGCTGTTTTTT
CASRSPDSTGELFF
>-|TRBJ2-5|TRBV9|-
TGTGCCAGCAGCGTGAGGGAGGGGGGTCAAGAGACCCAGTACTTC
CASSVREGGQETQYF
>-|TRBJ1-1|TRBV6-1|-
TGTGCCAGCAGTGAGTATAACACTGAAGCTTTCTTT
CASSEYNTEAFF
>-|TRBJ2-7|TRBV6-1|-
TGTGCCAGCAGTGAAAGGTGGACAACCCACTACGAGCAGTACTTC
CASSERWTTHYEQYF
>TRBD1|TRBJ2-1|TRBV6-6|-
TGTGCCAGCAGATCGCCCCGGGACAGGGGTGGTAATGAGCAGTTCTTC
CASRSPRDRGGNEQFF
>-|TRBJ2-7|TRBV11-1|-
TGTGCCAGCAGCTCGTATCTCCAGGGCGAGCAGTACTTC
CASSSYLQGEQYF
>TRBD1|TRBJ2-5|TRBV27|-
TGTGCCAGCAAGCCGCAGAGGGGACAGGGGGCAGAGACCCAGTACTTC
CASKPQRGQGAETQYF
>-|TRBJ1-5|TRBV2|-
TGTGCCAGCACCGGAGTCGGGGGAAGCAATCAGCCCCAGCATTTT
CASTGVGGSNQPQHF
>-|TRBJ1-2|TRBV11-2|-
TGTGCCAGCAGCTTAGACTACCCTGGGAGGGGGAACTATGGCTACACCTTC
CASSLDYPGRGNYGYTF
>-|TRBJ2-3|TRBV19|few
TGTGCCAGTAGCGTTGTAGCGGCAGATACGCAGTATTTT
CASSVVAADTQYF
>-|TRBJ1-1|TRBV5-6|few
TGTGCCAGCAGCCTCTTTCGGGGGACGAGAGTGCTCAACTTT
CASSLFRGTRVLNF
>TRBD1|TRBJ2-1|TRBV5-1|-
TGCGCCAGCAGCTTGGGGACAGGGGGGTACAATGAGCAGTTCTTC
CASSLGTGGYNEQFF
>-|TRBJ2-7|TRBV11-2|-
TGTGCCAGCAGCTTAGATAGGAGCAACGAGCAGTACTTC
CASSLDRSNEQYF
>TRBD2|TRBJ2-2|TRBV28|-
TGTGCCAGCAGTTTTCTTAGCGGGGTCGGCGGGGAGCTGTTTTTT
CASSFLSGVGGELFF
>-|TRBJ1-2|TRBV7-2|-
TGTGCCAGCAGCTTAGAGGTAGCCCACTATGGCTACACCTTC
CASSLEVAHYGYTF
>-|TRBJ2-1|TRBV5-1|-
TGCGCCAGCAGCCTCGGACAGGGAGGGAATGAGCAGTTCTTC
CASSLGQGGNEQFF
>TRBD1|TRBJ1-1|TRBV18|-
TGTGCCAGCGCGGAAGGGGGACAGGGGTCGAACACTGAAGCTTTCTTT
CASAEGGQGSNTEAFF